This T cell receptor beta chain was captured by sequencing in a study of T cells after yellow fever vaccination (dated 2019 in TCRdb). About the investigation overall: Libraries from fractions with low cell numbers were prepared with the SMART-Seq v4 Ultra Low Input RNA kit. Bulk TCR alpha and beta repertoires were sequenced longitudinally to track T-cell clones before and after primary and booster YFV17D yellow fever vaccination. Two healthy male donors, one aged 18 to 30 and one aged 30 to 40 years, made up the cohort. Blood samples were taken at several timepoints before and after primary and secondary immunization, and bulk PBMC replicates and cell subsets were isolated.

This clonotype was counted between two and nine times. Its antigen is still unknown. No much larger clone exists at a distance of one base, and base qualities are not known. Overall results and qualifications from the work: The secondary T-cell response was weaker than the primary response but faster, peaking on day 5 instead of day 15. A small fraction of clonotypes showed up in both the CD4 and CD8 compartments, probably as a result of convergent recombination. The study included only a couple of donors, which limits how far the findings can be generalized. Computational filtering was required because FACS-sorted repertoires could contain abundant contaminating clonotypes from the bulk population. Most clones expanded after primary vaccination were re-detected after the booster (around 96% of CD4 and around 88% of CD8), suggesting broad memory maintenance.

The treatment or condition label corresponds to: live attenuated yellow fever vaccine strain. PBMCs were isolated from peripheral blood using a standard Ficoll-Paque protocol. CD4 and CD8 T-cell fractions were isolated with Dynabeads CD4 and CD8 positive selection kits. TriZol was used to extract RNA from bulk PBMCs, CD4 and CD8 fractions, and dextramer-positive and dextramer-negative fractions. The CDR3 runs 14 amino acids, cysteine and phenylalanine included. The sequence is cut down to CDR3 DNA, 42 bases in frame from base 1. Here V drops 1 base and J drops 9 bases, and the junction holds 6 bases not matched to any gene. In the germline V gene, CDR1 corresponds to SGHTA and CDR2 to FQGNSA. Synthesis of TCR cDNA relied on 5'RACE template switching, a step that introduced a universal primer site along with unique molecular identifiers. cDNA synthesis was primed from both the TCR alpha and TCR beta constant segments. Libraries were amplified in two PCR steps, with sample barcodes and sequencing adapters added in the second step. Sequencing of libraries was performed on Illumina HiSeq 2500 (2x100 bp) or NovaSeq (2x150 bp). The study's processing was this. Reads were demultiplexed and collapsed into UMI consensus sequences with MIGEC, and V(D)J alignment was performed with MiXCR. Vaccine-responding clonotypes were defined with edgeR using replicate PBMC samples, requiring FDR below 0.01 and a log2 fold change above 5 up to day 15. CD4 or CD8 identity was assigned to each bulk clonotype according to whether the clonotype was present at higher abundance in the sequenced CD4 repertoire or the sequenced CD8 repertoire. The public reads were reanalyzed by TCRdb: fastp trimming at Q25, MiXCR alignment, in-frame beta chains only. Every entry covers one CDR3 protein and lists the most common genes and DNA from its rows. It is TCRdb's table, rather than the study itself, that gives the V and J calls and clone size. This sample is represented by about 68,000 distinct CDR3 sequences; 5% to 8% of them were singletons. The ten biggest clones cover 37% of the sample.

This specimen consisted of CD8+ T cells sorted from PBMCs, obtained more than 40 days after the first yellow fever vaccination. The chain employs TRBV7-2 and TRBJ2-1; 7 of the junction bases match TRBD2. This receptor was taken from a man aged 18-30 years who received the YFV17D yellow fever vaccine. The nucleotide sequence reads as follows: TGTGCCAGCAGCTTAGGCGGGGGTCTTGTTGAGCAGTTCTTC. Its protein product is CASSLGGGLVEQFF.